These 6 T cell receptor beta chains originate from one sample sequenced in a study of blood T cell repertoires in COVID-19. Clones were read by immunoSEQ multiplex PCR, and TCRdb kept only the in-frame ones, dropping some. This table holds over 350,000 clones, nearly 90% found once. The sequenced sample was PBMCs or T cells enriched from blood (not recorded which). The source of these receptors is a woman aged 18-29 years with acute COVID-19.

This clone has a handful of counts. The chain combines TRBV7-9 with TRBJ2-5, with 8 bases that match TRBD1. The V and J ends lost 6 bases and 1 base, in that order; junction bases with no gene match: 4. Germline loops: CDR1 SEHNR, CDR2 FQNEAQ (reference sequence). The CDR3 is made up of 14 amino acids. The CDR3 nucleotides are TGTGCCAGCAGATCGGGACAGGCCCAAGAGACCCAGTACTTC. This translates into CASRSGQAQETQYF.

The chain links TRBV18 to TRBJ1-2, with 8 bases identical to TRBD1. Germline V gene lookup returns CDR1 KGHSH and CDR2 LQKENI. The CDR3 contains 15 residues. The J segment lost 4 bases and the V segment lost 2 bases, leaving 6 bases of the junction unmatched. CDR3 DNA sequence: TGTGCCAGCTCACCAGGCTCTGGACAGGGCTATGGCTACACCTTC. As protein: CASSPGSGQGYGYTF. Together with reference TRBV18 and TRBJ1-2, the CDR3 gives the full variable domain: NAGVMQNPRHLVRRRGQEARLRCSPMKGHSHVYWYRQLPEEGLKFMVYLQKENIIDESGMPKERFSAEFPKEGPSILRIQQVVRGDSAAYFCASSPGSGQGYGYTFGSGTRLTVV.

In DNA form, the CDR3 reads TGTGCCAGCTCGCAAGACAGTTCTAATTCACCCCTCCACTTT. This translates into CASSQDSSNSPLHF. The chain carries TRBV18 and TRBJ1-6, with D possibly TRBD1 on 5 matching bases. Trimming cost V 6 bases and J 6 bases, with 12 bases left between them. CDR1 is KGHSH and CDR2 is LQKENI in the germline V gene. This CDR3 spans 14 amino acids.

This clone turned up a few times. The CDR3 loop reads CASSYSVEGAEAFF. CDR3 DNA sequence: TGTGCCAGCAGTTACTCCGTAGAGGGGGCTGAAGCTTTCTTT. The rearrangement uses TRBV6-5 and TRBJ1-1; weak D call: TRBD1 (6 bases). The germline V gene encodes CDR1 MNHEY and CDR2 SVGAGI. This CDR3 contains 14 residues. Deletions cut 0 bases from V and 6 bases from J, with 11 bases between.

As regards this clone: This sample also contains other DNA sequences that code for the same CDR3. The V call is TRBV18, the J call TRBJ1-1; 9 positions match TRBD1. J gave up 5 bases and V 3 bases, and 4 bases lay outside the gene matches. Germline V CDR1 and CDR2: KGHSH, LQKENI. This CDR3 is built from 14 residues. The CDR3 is CASSPGQGRTEAFF. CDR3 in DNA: TGTGCCAGCTCACCCGGACAGGGGAGAACTGAAGCTTTCTTT. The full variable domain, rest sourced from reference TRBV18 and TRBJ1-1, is NAGVMQNPRHLVRRRGQEARLRCSPMKGHSHVYWYRQLPEEGLKFMVYLQKENIIDESGMPKERFSAEFPKEGPSILRIQQVVRGDSAAYFCASSPGQGRTEAFFGQGTRLTVV.

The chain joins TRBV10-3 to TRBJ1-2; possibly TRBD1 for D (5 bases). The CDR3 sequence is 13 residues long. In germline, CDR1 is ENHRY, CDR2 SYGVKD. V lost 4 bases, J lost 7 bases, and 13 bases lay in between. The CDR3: CAISGQDKSGYTF. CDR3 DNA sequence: TGTGCCATCAGTGGCCAGGACAAATCTGGCTACACCTTC.